These 19 T cell receptor beta chains came from one sample sequenced in a study of blood T cell repertoires in COVID-19. The repertoire was sequenced with immunoSEQ multiplex PCR; TCRdb's copy has only in-frame clones and lacks some. The sample contains 110,000 to 150,000 clones, 65% to 80% of which appear only once. Sample: peripheral blood. These receptors were obtained from a man aged 80 or over with acute or convalescent COVID-19.

CDR3 amino acids: CASSLEGQSYNEQFF. The CDR3 nucleotides are TGTGCCAGCAGTTTAGAGGGACAGTCTTACAATGAGCAGTTCTTC. The chain is built from TRBV27 and TRBJ2-1; 7 bases are shared with TRBD1. The CDR3 has 15 residues. The ends lost 2 bases at V and 4 bases at J; junction bases unmatched: 5. CDR1 and CDR2 from the germline V gene are MNHEY and SMNVEV (reference sequence).

The chain has TRBV5-5 and TRBJ2-7; 7 bases are shared with TRBD1. After removal of 4 bases from V and 3 bases from J, the junction contained 19 bases not matched to a gene. CDR1 is SGHKS, CDR2 YYEKEE, per germline (reference sequence). The CDR3 has 18 residues. Written as DNA, the CDR3 is TGTGCCAGCAGCCCTTCCGTCACAGGGGCCCCTTCTCACTACGAGCAGTACTTC. It codes for CASSPSVTGAPSHYEQYF.

The chain combines TRBV7-8 with TRBJ1-1; the D is unclear. The CDR3 sequence is 12 residues long. Germline CDR1 reads SGHVS; CDR2 reads FQNEAQ. V gave up 5 bases and J gave up 3 bases, with 7 bases separating them. CDR3 in amino acids: CASSLRDTEAFF. The CDR3 DNA sequence: TGTGCCAGCAGCCTCCGTGACACTGAAGCTTTCTTT.

V and J are TRBV11-2 and TRBJ1-2, with a tentative D call TRBD1 (5 bases). V dropped 4 bases and J dropped 4 bases, with 7 bases sitting between them. This CDR3 is built from 12 residues. The V gene's germline CDR1 is SGHAT and CDR2 FQNNGV. The chain's CDR3 is CASSSDSYGYTF. The CDR3, as DNA: TGTGCCAGCAGCTCAGACAGCTATGGCTACACCTTC.

The chain has TRBV7-3 and TRBJ2-7; 13 nucleotides match TRBD2. Germline CDR1 SGHTA, CDR2 FQGTGA. The CDR3 runs to 15 residues. The trim removed 6 bases at V and 3 bases at J, leaving 5 bases unmatched. The CDR3 loop reads CASSPGLAGDYEQYF. CDR3 sequence (DNA): TGTGCCAGCAGTCCCGGACTAGCGGGGGACTACGAGCAGTACTTC.

This chain uses TRBV6-2 or TRBV6-3 with TRBJ1-5; D is unresolved. Looked up from germline, CDR1 is MNHEY and CDR2 is SVGEGT. The CDR3 contains 15 residues. V was trimmed by 2 bases and J by 2 bases, leaving 10 bases between them. The CDR3 DNA follows: TGTGCCAGCAGTTACCTAACAGTGCGCAATCAGCCCCAGCATTTT. Amino acid sequence: CASSYLTVRNQPQHF.

In nucleotides, the CDR3 is TGTGCCTGGAGTGGGACAGAGAATTCACCCCTCCACTTT. It translates to CAWSGTENSPLHF. The chain uses TRBV30 and TRBJ1-6; tentatively, D is TRBD1 (6 bases). The germline V gene has CDR1 GTSNPN and CDR2 SVGIG (reference sequence). This CDR3 is built from 13 residues. Trimming removed 1 base at V and 7 bases at J, with 8 bases between.

V usage is TRBV7-9 and J usage is TRBJ1-1; D gene unclear. V dropped 7 bases and J dropped 3 bases, with 21 bases sitting between them. The germline gives CDR1 SEHNR, CDR2 FQNEAQ (reference sequence). The CDR3 length is 16 residues. The CDR3 loop is CASISSRVKTDTEAFF. CDR3 nucleotide sequence: TGTGCCAGCATTTCGAGTCGGGTCAAAACCGACACTGAAGCTTTCTTT.

The V gene is TRBV7-9, the J gene TRBJ2-2; TRBD1 aligns across 7 bases. Germline V gene lookup returns CDR1 SEHNR and CDR2 FQNEAQ (reference sequence). Trimming removed 6 bases from V and 2 bases from J; junction bases left unmatched: 3. This CDR3 is built from 14 residues. This CDR3 reads CASRDRENTGELFF. The CDR3 DNA reads as TGTGCCAGCAGAGACAGGGAAAACACCGGGGAGCTGTTTTTT.

This clone turned up a few times. The chain is built from TRBV19 and TRBJ2-3; TRBD2 matches at 7 bases. From germline, CDR1 is LNHDA and CDR2 SQIVND (reference sequence). Trimming at V came to 3 bases and at J to 1 base, leaving 4 bases not matched to a gene. The CDR3 is 15 amino acids. DNA of the CDR3: TGTGCCAGTAGTATTTTGGGGGGGGGCACAGATACGCAGTATTTT. Its translation is CASSILGGGTDTQYF.

The chain uses TRBV7-2 and TRBJ1-2; TRBD1 matches 9 bases. The CDR3 covers 14 residues. Looked up from germline, CDR1 is SGHTA and CDR2 is FQGNSA. Germline trimming cut 1 base from V and 6 bases from J; bases unmatched to any gene: 3. CDR3 in amino acids: CASSLGTGDDGYTF. As DNA, the CDR3 is TGTGCCAGCAGCTTAGGGACAGGGGATGATGGCTACACCTTC. Full variable domain (rest looked up from reference TRBV7-2 and TRBJ1-2): GAGVSQSPSNKVTEKGKDVELRCDPISGHTALYWYRQSLGQGLEFLIYFQGNSAPDKSGLPSDRFSAERTGGSVSTLTIQRTQQEDSAVYLCASSLGTGDDGYTFGSGTRLTVV.

The table lists this clone with a count of one. The chain links TRBV28 to TRBJ1-2; tentative D call: TRBD1 (6 bases). This CDR3 comprises 14 residues. Germline V gene data show CDR1 as MDHEN and CDR2 as SYDVKM. V lost 1 base, J lost 6 bases, and 12 bases lay in between. The DNA of the CDR3 is TGTGCCAGCAGTTTATTGGACCCAGGGGATGGCTACACCTTC. Translated: CASSLLDPGDGYTF.

The chain uses TRBV30 and TRBJ2-5; weak D call: TRBD2 (6 bases). The germline V gene has CDR1 GTSNPN and CDR2 SVGIG (reference sequence). Trimming removed 1 base from V and 6 bases from J, with 12 bases in between. The CDR3 has 13 amino acids. The CDR3 spells CAWSGGDIQTQYF. In nucleotides, the CDR3 is TGTGCCTGGAGTGGGGGGGATATACAGACCCAGTACTTC.

The chain joins TRBV7-8 to TRBJ2-6, with 10 nucleotides matching TRBD1. Germline-derived CDR1 and CDR2 are SGHVS and FQNEAQ. The V gene end was trimmed by 0 bases and the J gene end by 4 bases; junction bases not matched to a gene: 6. This CDR3 contains 18 residues. In DNA, the CDR3 is TGTGCCAGCAGCTTAGCTGACAGGGGGCGAATGGGGGCCAACGTCCTGACTTTC. Translation: CASSLADRGRMGANVLTF. Filled out from reference TRBV7-8 and TRBJ2-6, the complete variable domain reads GAGVSQSPRYKVAKRGQDVALRCDPISGHVSLFWYQQALGQGPEFLTYFQNEAQLDKSGLPSDRFFAERPEGSVSTLKIQRTQQEDSAVYLCASSLADRGRMGANVLTFGAGSRLTVL.

The chain is built from TRBV24-1 and TRBJ2-5; TRBD1 matches at 7 bases. The V and J ends lost 3 bases and 2 bases, in that order; junction bases with no gene match: 2. Germline V gene data show CDR1 as KGHDR and CDR2 as SFDVKD. The CDR3 consists of 14 residues. The CDR3 DNA reads TGTGCCACCAGTGATCCCAGGGGGCAAGAGACCCAGTACTTC. Protein product: CATSDPRGQETQYF.

The rearrangement links TRBV6-2 or TRBV6-3 to TRBJ1-5; D not certain. Germline CDR1 reads MNHEY; CDR2 reads SVGEGT. V was shortened by 0 bases and J by 2 bases, with 5 bases between the two germline ends. CDR3 length: 14 amino acids. Here the CDR3 reads CASSYSERNQPQHF. The CDR3 DNA sequence: TGTGCCAGCAGTTACTCGGAGCGCAATCAGCCCCAGCATTTT.

This chain connects TRBV7-2 to TRBJ2-3; D remains unclear. The CDR3 is 14 amino acids. Germline V gene sequence: CDR1 SGHTA, CDR2 FQGNSA. Trimming cost V 3 bases and J 2 bases, with 9 bases left between them. The CDR3, as DNA: TGTGCCAGCAGCTTCCGAAGCCTCACAGATACGCAGTATTTT. This codes for CASSFRSLTDTQYF.

This chain uses TRBV18 with TRBJ1-3, with a tentative D call TRBD1 (5 bases). Trimming stripped 6 bases from V and 0 bases from J, with 12 bases between. The CDR3 spans 15 residues. The germline CDR1 and CDR2 sequences are KGHSH and LQKENI. CDR3 sequence: CASSPRQFSGNTIYF. In DNA form, the CDR3 reads TGTGCCAGCTCCCCTAGACAGTTCTCTGGAAACACCATATATTTT.

The chain links TRBV4-3 to TRBJ1-6; D is ambiguous. Germline CDR1 reads LGHNA; CDR2 reads YSLEER. The CDR3 extends over 18 amino acids. Deletions cut 0 bases from V and 0 bases from J, with 12 bases between. The CDR3: CASSQDVSASSYNSPLHF. The CDR3 DNA reads TGCGCCAGCAGCCAAGATGTGTCAGCGAGCTCCTATAATTCACCCCTCCACTTT.